Reported below is one T cell receptor (beta chain). Its antigen is not known. The data are from a study of T-cell reconstitution after alpha-beta-depleted transplantation in children. Regarding the study as a whole: Alpha-beta T cells present about two months after transplant were reported to originate from several hundred expanded graft clones. T-cell counts and diversity were attributed mostly to newly produced T cells one year after transplant. From surviving recipient T cells and thymic progenitors came the high day-60 TCRbeta diversity observed in some patients.

Unique molecular identifiers were incorporated into the prepared TCRbeta library. Each CDR3 protein gets one entry after TCRdb re-called the PCR reads with MiXCR. The table includes more than 200,000 distinct CDR3 sequences, approximately 17% detected once. Germline V gives CDR1 ENHRY, CDR2 SYGVKD. CDR3 length: 14 residues. The V gene end was trimmed by 6 bases and the J gene end by 1 base; junction bases not matched to a gene: 3. The specimen was PBMCs, mostly from graft donor cells, collected 360 days after TCRalphabeta/CD19-depleted stem cell transplant. This TCR was sampled from a male patient under 10 years old who had a stem cell transplant for acute lymphoblastic leukemia, so the T cells may come from the graft donor. The V call is TRBV10-3, the J call TRBJ1-1; the match to TRBD1 covers 9 bases. The CDR3 spells CAIRLTGGNTEAFF. The CDR3 DNA follows: TGTGCCATCAGGCTGACAGGGGGGAACACTGAAGCTTTCTTT.